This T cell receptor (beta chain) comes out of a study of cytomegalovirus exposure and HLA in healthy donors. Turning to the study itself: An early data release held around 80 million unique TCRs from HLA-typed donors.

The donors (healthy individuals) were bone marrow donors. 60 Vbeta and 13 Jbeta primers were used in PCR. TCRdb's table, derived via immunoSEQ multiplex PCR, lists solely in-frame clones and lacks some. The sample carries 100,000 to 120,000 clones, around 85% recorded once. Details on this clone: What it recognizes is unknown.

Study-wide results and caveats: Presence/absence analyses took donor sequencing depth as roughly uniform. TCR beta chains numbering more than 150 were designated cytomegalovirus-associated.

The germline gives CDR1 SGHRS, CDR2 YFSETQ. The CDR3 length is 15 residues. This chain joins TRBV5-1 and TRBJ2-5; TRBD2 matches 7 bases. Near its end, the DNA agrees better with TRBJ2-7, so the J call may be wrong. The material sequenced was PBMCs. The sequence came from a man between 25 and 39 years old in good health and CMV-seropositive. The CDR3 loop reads CASSLRRGSSYEQYF. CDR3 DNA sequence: TGCGCCAGCAGCTTGCGGCGGGGGAGCTCCTACGAGCAGTACTTC.